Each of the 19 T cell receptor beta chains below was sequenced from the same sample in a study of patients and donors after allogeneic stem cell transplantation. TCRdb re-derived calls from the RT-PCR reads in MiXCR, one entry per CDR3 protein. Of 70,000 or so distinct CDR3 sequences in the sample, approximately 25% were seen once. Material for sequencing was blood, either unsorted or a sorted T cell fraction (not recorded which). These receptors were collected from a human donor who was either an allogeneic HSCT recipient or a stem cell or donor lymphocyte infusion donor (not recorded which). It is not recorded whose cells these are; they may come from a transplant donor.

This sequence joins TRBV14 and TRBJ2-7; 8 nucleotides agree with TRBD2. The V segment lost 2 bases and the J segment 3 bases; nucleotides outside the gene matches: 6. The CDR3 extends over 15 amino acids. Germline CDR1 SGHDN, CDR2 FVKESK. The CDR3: CASSQTLAVHYEQYF. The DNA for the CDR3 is TGTGCCAGCAGCCAAACACTAGCGGTACACTACGAGCAGTACTTC.

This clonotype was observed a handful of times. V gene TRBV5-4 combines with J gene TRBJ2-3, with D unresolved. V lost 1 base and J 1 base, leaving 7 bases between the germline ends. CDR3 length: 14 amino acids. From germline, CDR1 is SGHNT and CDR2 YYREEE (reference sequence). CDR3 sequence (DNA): TGTGCCAGCAGCTTGTGGTCTGGCACAGATACGCAGTATTTT. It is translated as CASSLWSGTDTQYF.

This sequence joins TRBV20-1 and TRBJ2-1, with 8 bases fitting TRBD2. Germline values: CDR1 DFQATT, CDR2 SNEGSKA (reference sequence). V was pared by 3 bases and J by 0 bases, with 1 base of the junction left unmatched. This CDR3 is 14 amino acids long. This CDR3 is CSARAGGSYNEQFF. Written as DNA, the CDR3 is TGCAGTGCTAGGGCGGGAGGCTCCTACAATGAGCAGTTCTTC.

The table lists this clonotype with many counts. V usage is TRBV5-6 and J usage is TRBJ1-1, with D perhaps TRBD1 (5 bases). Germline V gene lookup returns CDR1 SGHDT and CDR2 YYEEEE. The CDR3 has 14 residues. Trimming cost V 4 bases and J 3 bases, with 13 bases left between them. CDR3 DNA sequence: TGTGCCAGCAGCGAGGGGCCACGGTACACTGAAGCTTTCTTT. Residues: CASSEGPRYTEAFF.

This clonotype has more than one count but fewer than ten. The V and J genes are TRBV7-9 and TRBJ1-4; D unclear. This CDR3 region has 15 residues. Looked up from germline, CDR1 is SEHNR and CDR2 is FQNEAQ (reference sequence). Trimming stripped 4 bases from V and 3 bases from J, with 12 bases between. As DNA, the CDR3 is TGTGCCAGCAGCTCTCGGCGGGCAGCTAATGAAAAACTGTTTTTT. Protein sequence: CASSSRRAANEKLFF.

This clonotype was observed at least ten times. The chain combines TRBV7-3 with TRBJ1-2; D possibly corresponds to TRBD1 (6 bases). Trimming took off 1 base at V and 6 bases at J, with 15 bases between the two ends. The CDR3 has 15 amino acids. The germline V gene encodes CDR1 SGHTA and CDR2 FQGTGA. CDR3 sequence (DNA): TGTGCCAGCAGCTTAAGGGACCCAGGGGTGGATGGCTACACCTTC. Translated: CASSLRDPGVDGYTF.

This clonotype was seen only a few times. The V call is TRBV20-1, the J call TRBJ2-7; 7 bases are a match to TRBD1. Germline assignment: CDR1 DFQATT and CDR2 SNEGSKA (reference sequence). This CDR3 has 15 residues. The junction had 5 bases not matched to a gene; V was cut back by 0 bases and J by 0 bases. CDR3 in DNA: TGCAGTGCTAGAGACCCGACAGGGTTCTCCTACGAGCAGTACTTC. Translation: CSARDPTGFSYEQYF.

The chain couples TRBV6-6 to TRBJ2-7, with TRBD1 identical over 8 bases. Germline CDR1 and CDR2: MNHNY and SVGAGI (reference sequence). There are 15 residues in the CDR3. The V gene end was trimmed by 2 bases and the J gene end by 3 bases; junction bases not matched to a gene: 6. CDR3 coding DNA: TGTGCCAGCAGTTACCCGGGACAGGCGCGCTACGAGCAGTACTTC. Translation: CASSYPGQARYEQYF.

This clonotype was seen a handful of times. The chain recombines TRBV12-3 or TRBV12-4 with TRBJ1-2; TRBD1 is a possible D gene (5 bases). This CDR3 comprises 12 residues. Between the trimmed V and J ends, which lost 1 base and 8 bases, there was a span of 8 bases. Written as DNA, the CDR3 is TGTGCCAGCAGTTTAGTCCGGGGGGGCTACACCTTC. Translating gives CASSLVRGGYTF.

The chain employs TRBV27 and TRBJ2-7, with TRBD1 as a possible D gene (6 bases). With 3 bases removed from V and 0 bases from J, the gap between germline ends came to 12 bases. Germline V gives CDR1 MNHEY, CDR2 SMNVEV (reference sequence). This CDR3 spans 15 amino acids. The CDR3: CASSLYRVSSYEQYF. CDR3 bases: TGTGCCAGCAGTTTGTACAGGGTTAGCTCCTACGAGCAGTACTTC.

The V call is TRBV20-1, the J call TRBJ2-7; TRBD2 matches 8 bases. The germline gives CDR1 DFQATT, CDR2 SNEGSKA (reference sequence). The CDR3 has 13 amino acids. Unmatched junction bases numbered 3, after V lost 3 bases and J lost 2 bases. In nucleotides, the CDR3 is TGCAGTGCTAGTCAGACTAGCGCCTACGAGCAGTACTTC. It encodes CSASQTSAYEQYF.

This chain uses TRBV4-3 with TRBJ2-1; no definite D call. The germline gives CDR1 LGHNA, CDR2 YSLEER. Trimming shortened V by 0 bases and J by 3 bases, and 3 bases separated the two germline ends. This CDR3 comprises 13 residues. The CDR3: CASSQDFYNEQFF. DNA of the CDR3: TGCGCCAGCAGCCAAGATTTCTACAATGAGCAGTTCTTC.

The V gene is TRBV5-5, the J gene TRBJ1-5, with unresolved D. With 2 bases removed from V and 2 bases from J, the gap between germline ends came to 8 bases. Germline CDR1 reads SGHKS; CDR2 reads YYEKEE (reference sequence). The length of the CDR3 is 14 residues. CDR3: CASSFYIGNQPQHF. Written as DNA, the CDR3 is TGTGCCAGCAGCTTTTACATTGGCAATCAGCCCCAGCATTTT.

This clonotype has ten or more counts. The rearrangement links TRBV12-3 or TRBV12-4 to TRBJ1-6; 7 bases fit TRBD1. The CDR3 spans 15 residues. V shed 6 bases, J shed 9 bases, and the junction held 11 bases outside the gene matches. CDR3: CASREGGQRGSPLHF. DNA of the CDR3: TGTGCCAGCAGGGAGGGGGGACAGCGAGGTTCACCCCTCCACTTT.

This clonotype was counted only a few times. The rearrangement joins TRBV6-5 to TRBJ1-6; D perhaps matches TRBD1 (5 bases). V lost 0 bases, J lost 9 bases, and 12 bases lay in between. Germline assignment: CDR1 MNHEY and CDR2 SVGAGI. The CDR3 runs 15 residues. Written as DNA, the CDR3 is TGTGCCAGCAGTTACTCGCGGGACGGATTTTCACCCCTCCACTTT. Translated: CASSYSRDGFSPLHF.

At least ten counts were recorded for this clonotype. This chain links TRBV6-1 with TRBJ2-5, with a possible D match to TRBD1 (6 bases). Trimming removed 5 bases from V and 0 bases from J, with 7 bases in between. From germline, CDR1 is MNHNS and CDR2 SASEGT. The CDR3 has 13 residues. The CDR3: CASSRQDQETQYF. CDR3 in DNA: TGTGCCAGCAGTCGACAGGACCAAGAGACCCAGTACTTC.

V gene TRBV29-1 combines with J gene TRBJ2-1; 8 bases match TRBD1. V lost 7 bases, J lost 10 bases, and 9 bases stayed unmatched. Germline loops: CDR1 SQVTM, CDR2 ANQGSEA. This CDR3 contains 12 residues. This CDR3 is CSGHSGTGEQFF. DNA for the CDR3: TGCAGCGGCCACTCCGGGACAGGAGAGCAGTTCTTC.

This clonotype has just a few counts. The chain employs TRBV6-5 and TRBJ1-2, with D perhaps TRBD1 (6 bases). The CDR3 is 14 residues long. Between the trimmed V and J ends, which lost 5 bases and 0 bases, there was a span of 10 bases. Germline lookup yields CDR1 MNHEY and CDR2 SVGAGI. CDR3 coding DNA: TGTGCCAGCAGTCGACAGGAGGCTAACTATGGCTACACCTTC. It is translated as CASSRQEANYGYTF.

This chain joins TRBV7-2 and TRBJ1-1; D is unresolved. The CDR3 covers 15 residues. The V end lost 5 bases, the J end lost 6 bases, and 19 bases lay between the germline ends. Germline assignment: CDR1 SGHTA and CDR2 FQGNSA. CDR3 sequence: CASSPRASLIAEAFF. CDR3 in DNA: TGTGCCAGCAGCCCCCGGGCCTCTCTTATAGCTGAAGCTTTCTTT.